This T cell receptor beta chain stems from a study of cytomegalovirus exposure and HLA in healthy donors. Overall study: A data release that came early held roughly 90 million unique TCRs from HLA-typed donors.

V gave up 3 bases and J gave up 3 bases; unmatched junction bases: 14. Germline V gene sequence: CDR1 KGHSH, CDR2 LQKENI. The CDR3 has 18 amino acids. Both 60 Vbeta primers and 13 Jbeta primers went into the PCR. Method: immunoSEQ multiplex PCR; TCRdb's copy keeps in-frame clones and lacks some. This sample yields roughly 100,000 clones, of which more than 75% are seen a single time; approximately 10% belongs to the top ten. Overall study results and limits: Earlier analysis found most TCR beta V segments productive about 90% or about 30% of the time. In a later analysis, DRB1 alleles had the most associated TCRs; HLA-C alleles the fewest. Information on immune exposure was restricted to one variable (CMV serostatus).

Of note for this clone: Its matching antigen is unknown.

This rearrangement joins TRBV18 to TRBJ1-1, with 9 bases matching TRBD1. This receptor was identified in a young woman in good health and CMV-seropositive. Sequenced: PBMCs. CDR3 sequence (DNA): TGTGCCAGCTCACCGTTCTCCGGGACAGGGTTCGTGGACACTGAAGCTTTCTTT. The encoded protein is CASSPFSGTGFVDTEAFF.